The rows below give T cell receptor beta chains drawn from one sample of a study of T cells in Graves' hyperthyroidism and ophthalmopathy. TCRdb re-called the multiplex PCR reads through MiXCR, storing one row per CDR3 protein. Of more than 600,000 distinct CDR3 sequences detected, about 16% appear once; the ten largest clones hold approximately 8.4%. Source material: blood. The receptors originated from a man between 18 and 29 years old with Graves' hyperthyroidism. Each CDR3 is given with its conserved first and last residue. The D gene is left open where the match is weak. Size is omitted from some rows. Given values are once, few, many or a class for expanded clones.

d_call: NA
v_call: TRBV28
clone_size: few
j_call: TRBJ1-1
cdr3_nt: TGTGCCAGCAGTCGGGCCCCGGTCTTTACCCTGGAAGCTTTCTTT
cdr3_aa: CASSRAPVFTLEAFF

d_call: TRBD1
v_call: TRBV20-1
clone_size: NA
j_call: TRBJ1-1
cdr3_nt: TGCAGTGCCACACAGGGGGCCCTCACTGAAGCTTTCTTT
cdr3_aa: CSATQGALTEAFF

d_call: NA
v_call: TRBV6-2/TRBV6-3
clone_size: NA
j_call: TRBJ1-1
cdr3_nt: TGTGCCAGCAGTTATTCGGGGGGGTCCACTGAAGCTTTCTTT
cdr3_aa: CASSYSGGSTEAFF

d_call: NA
v_call: TRBV11-3
clone_size: many
j_call: TRBJ2-1
cdr3_nt: TGTGCCAGCAGCTTGGACGGAGGGAATGAGCAGTTCTTC
cdr3_aa: CASSLDGGNEQFF

d_call: NA
v_call: TRBV20-1
clone_size: many
j_call: TRBJ2-5
cdr3_nt: TGCAGTGCTAGTCAGGAGACCCAGTACTTC
cdr3_aa: CSASQETQYF

d_call: NA
v_call: TRBV12-3/TRBV12-4
clone_size: NA
j_call: TRBJ2-7
cdr3_nt: TGTGCCAGCAGTTTTGTAGGGAGTGAGCAGTACTTC
cdr3_aa: CASSFVGSEQYF

d_call: NA
v_call: TRBV24-1
clone_size: few
j_call: TRBJ2-2
cdr3_nt: TGTGCCACCAGTGCGTGGACCGGGGAGCTGTTTTTT
cdr3_aa: CATSAWTGELFF

d_call: TRBD2
v_call: TRBV28
clone_size: many
j_call: TRBJ2-3
cdr3_nt: TGTGCCAGCAGTCAACCGGGACTAGCGGATACGCAGTATTTT
cdr3_aa: CASSQPGLADTQYF

d_call: TRBD2
v_call: TRBV20-1
clone_size: NA
j_call: TRBJ2-5
cdr3_nt: TGCAGTGCTAGAGCCCCTAGCGGGAGGGCCAGGGAGACCCAGTACTTC
cdr3_aa: CSARAPSGRARETQYF

d_call: NA
v_call: TRBV11-3
clone_size: many
j_call: TRBJ2-7
cdr3_nt: TGTGCCAGCAGCACGCGCCACCGGGACTGGGATGAGCAGTACTTC
cdr3_aa: CASSTRHRDWDEQYF

d_call: NA
v_call: TRBV30
clone_size: NA
j_call: TRBJ2-1
cdr3_nt: TGTGCCTGGAGGCACCGAGGGATAACCTACGAGCAGTTCTTC
cdr3_aa: CAWRHRGITYEQFF

d_call: NA
v_call: TRBV7-2
clone_size: few
j_call: TRBJ1-1
cdr3_nt: TGTGCCAGCAGCGTTCCACCGGGGAACACTGAAGCTTTCTTT
cdr3_aa: CASSVPPGNTEAFF

d_call: NA
v_call: TRBV12-3/TRBV12-4
clone_size: NA
j_call: TRBJ1-3
cdr3_nt: TGTGCCAGCAGTTTGGGGACAACTCTTCCTGGAAACACCATATATTTT
cdr3_aa: CASSLGTTLPGNTIYF

d_call: TRBD2
v_call: TRBV5-5
clone_size: NA
j_call: TRBJ2-1
cdr3_nt: TGTGCCAGCAGCGACCCCCCGGCGGGGACTAGCGGGAGTTTCGGGCCCTACAATGAGCAGTTCTTC
cdr3_aa: CASSDPPAGTSGSFGPYNEQFF

d_call: TRBD2
v_call: TRBV28
clone_size: many
j_call: TRBJ2-3
cdr3_nt: TGTGCCAGCAGTTTGAGGACTAGTGAGACAGATACGCAGTATTTT
cdr3_aa: CASSLRTSETDTQYF

d_call: TRBD1
v_call: TRBV28
clone_size: many
j_call: TRBJ1-1
cdr3_nt: TGTGCCAGCAGTTTACCGGGACAGGGACCTGAAGCTTTCTTT
cdr3_aa: CASSLPGQGPEAFF

d_call: TRBD1
v_call: TRBV28
clone_size: NA
j_call: TRBJ2-5
cdr3_nt: TGTGCCAGCAGTTTAAGCAGGGGGTACGAAGAGACCCAGTACTTC
cdr3_aa: CASSLSRGYEETQYF

d_call: TRBD2
v_call: TRBV20-1
clone_size: few
j_call: TRBJ2-7
cdr3_nt: TGCAGTGCACCTTCTAGCGGGAGTGCCTACGAGCAGTACTTC
cdr3_aa: CSAPSSGSAYEQYF

d_call: TRBD1
v_call: TRBV5-6
clone_size: many
j_call: TRBJ2-7
cdr3_nt: TGTGCCAGCAGCCAAGGGACAGGGATGTACTTC
cdr3_aa: CASSQGTGMYF

d_call: NA
v_call: TRBV12-3/TRBV12-4
clone_size: many
j_call: TRBJ1-2
cdr3_nt: TGTGCCAGCCTTCCAGTAGTACAGTCCTATGGCTACACCTTC
cdr3_aa: CASLPVVQSYGYTF

d_call: NA
v_call: TRBV6-1
clone_size: NA
j_call: TRBJ2-5
cdr3_nt: TGTGCCAGCAGTGAACAAGACAGAATACAAGAGACCCAGTACTTC
cdr3_aa: CASSEQDRIQETQYF

d_call: NA
v_call: TRBV28
clone_size: NA
j_call: TRBJ2-5
cdr3_nt: TGTGCCAGCAGTTGGGGCGGTTCCTCAGGACAAGAGACCCAGTACTTC
cdr3_aa: CASSWGGSSGQETQYF

d_call: NA
v_call: TRBV7-9
clone_size: many
j_call: TRBJ2-2
cdr3_nt: TGTGCCAGCAGCCCAACCGGGGAGCTGTTTTTT
cdr3_aa: CASSPTGELFF

d_call: NA
v_call: TRBV28
clone_size: NA
j_call: TRBJ1-5
cdr3_nt: TGTGCCCGCAGTTTCGGACATTCCAATCAGCCCCAGCATTTT
cdr3_aa: CARSFGHSNQPQHF

d_call: TRBD1
v_call: TRBV15
clone_size: NA
j_call: TRBJ1-5
cdr3_nt: TGTGCCACCAGCAATTCGGGCAGGGGGCTTCAGCCCCAGCATTTT
cdr3_aa: CATSNSGRGLQPQHF